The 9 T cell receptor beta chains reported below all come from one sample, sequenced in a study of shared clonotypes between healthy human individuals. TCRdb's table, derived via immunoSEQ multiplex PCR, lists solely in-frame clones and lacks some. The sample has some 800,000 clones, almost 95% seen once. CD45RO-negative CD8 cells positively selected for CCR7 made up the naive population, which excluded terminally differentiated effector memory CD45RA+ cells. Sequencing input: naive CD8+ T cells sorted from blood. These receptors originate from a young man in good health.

The CDR3 DNA is TGCGCCAGCAGTGAACCATTCCCTGACTCTGAAGCTTTCTTT. It encodes CASSEPFPDSEAFF. This rearrangement joins TRBV10-1 to TRBJ1-1, with no clear D. The V gene lost 3 bases and the J gene lost 6 bases, with 14 bases spanning the gap. The CDR3 totals 14 residues. Germline V gene data show CDR1 as WNHNN and CDR2 as SYGVQD (reference sequence).

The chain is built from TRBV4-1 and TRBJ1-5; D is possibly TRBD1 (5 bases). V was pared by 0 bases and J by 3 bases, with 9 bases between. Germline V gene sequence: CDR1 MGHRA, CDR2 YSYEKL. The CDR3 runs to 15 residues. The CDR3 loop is CASSQDKGINQPQHF. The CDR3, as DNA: TGCGCCAGCAGCCAAGACAAGGGGATCAATCAGCCCCAGCATTTT.

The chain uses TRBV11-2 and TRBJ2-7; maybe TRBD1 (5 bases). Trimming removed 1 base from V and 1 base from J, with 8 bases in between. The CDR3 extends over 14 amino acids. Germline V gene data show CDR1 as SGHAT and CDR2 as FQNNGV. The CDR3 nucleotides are TGTGCCAGCAGCTTAGTGCAGGGTTCCTACGAGCAGTACTTC. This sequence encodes CASSLVQGSYEQYF. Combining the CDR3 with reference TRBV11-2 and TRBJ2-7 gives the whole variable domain EAGVAQSPRYKIIEKRQSVAFWCNPISGHATLYWYQQILGQGPKLLIQFQNNGVVDDSQLPKDRFSAERLKGVDSTLKIQPAKLEDSAVYLCASSLVQGSYEQYFGPGTRLTVT.

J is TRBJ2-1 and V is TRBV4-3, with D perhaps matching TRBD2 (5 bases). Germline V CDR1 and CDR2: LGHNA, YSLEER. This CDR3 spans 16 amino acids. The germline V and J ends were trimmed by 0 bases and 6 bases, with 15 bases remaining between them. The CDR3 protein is CASSQDWSGTSNEQFF. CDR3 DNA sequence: TGCGCCAGCAGCCAAGATTGGAGCGGCACCTCCAATGAGCAGTTCTTC.

CDR3 residues: CASSELKGYEQYF. As DNA, the CDR3 is TGCGCCAGCAGTGAGTTAAAAGGCTACGAGCAGTACTTC. The V gene is TRBV10-1, the J gene TRBJ2-7; D gene uncertain. The V gene's germline CDR1 is WNHNN and CDR2 SYGVQD (reference sequence). The ends were cut back, 1 base at V and 3 bases at J, with 7 bases in the middle. The CDR3 extends over 13 amino acids.

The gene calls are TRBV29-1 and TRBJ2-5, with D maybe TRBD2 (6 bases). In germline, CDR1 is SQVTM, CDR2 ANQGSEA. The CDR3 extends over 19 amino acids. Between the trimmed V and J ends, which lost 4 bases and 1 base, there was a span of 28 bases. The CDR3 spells CSVGGGQGGVLWSQETQYF. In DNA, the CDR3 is TGCAGCGTTGGAGGCGGGCAGGGCGGGGTCCTGTGGTCCCAAGAGACCCAGTACTTC.

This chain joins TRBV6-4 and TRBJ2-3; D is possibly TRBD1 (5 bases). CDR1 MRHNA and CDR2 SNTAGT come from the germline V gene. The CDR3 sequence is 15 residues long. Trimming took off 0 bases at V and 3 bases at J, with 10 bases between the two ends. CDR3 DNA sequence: TGTGCCAGCAGTGACTCGACCAGGGCAACAGATACGCAGTATTTT. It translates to CASSDSTRATDTQYF.

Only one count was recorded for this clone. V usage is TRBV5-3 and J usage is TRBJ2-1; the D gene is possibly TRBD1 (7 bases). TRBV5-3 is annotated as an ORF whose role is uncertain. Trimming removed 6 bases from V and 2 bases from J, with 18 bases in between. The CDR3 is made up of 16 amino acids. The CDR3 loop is CARIHLGGQTYNEQFF. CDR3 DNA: TGTGCCAGAATTCATCTCGGGGGACAGACCTACAATGAGCAGTTCTTC.

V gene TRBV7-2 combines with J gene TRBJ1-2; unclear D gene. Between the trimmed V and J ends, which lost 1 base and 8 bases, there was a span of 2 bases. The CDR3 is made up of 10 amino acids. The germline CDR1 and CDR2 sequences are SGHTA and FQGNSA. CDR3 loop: CASSLVGYTF. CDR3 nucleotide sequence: TGTGCCAGCAGCTTAGTAGGCTACACCTTC.